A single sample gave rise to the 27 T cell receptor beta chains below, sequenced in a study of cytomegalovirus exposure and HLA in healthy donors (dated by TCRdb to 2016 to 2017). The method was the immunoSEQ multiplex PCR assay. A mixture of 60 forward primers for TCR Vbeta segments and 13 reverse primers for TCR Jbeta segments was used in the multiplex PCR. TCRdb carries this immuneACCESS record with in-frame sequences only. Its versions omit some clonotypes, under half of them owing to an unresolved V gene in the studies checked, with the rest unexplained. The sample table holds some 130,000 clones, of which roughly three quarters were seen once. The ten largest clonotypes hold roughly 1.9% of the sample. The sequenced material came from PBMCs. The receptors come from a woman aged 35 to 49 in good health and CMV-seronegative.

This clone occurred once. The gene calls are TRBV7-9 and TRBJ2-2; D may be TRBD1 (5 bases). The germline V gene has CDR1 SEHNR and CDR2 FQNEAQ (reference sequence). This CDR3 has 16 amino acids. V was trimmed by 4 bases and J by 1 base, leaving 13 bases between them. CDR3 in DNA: TGTGCCAGCAGCTCTCTTGACAGACTGAACACCGGGGAGCTGTTTTTT. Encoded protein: CASSSLDRLNTGELFF.

CDR3 sequence (DNA): TGTGCCAGCAGTTTTACCGGGTCGTATGGGGAGACCCAGTACTTC. It yields the protein CASSFTGSYGETQYF. The rearrangement links TRBV27 to TRBJ2-5, with no clear D. This CDR3 comprises 15 residues. V was cut by 3 bases and J by 5 bases, with 16 bases left in between. The V gene's germline CDR1 is MNHEY and CDR2 SMNVEV (reference sequence).

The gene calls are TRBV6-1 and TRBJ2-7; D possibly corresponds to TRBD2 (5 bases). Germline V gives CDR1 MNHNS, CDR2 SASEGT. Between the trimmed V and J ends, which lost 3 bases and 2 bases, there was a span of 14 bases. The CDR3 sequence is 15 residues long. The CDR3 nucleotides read TGTGCCAGCAGTGAGGGTGACGGGGTTACCTACGAGCAGTACTTC. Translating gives CASSEGDGVTYEQYF.

Here the CDR3 DNA reads TGTGCCACCACAGGTGGGGCCAACGTCCTGACTTTC. Translation: CATTGGANVLTF. This chain links TRBV28 with TRBJ2-6; D is perhaps TRBD1 (5 bases). Germline V gives CDR1 MDHEN, CDR2 SYDVKM. The CDR3 totals 12 residues. V lost 10 bases and J 3 bases, leaving 7 bases between the germline ends. The entire variable domain, with the rest obtained from reference TRBV28 and TRBJ2-6, is as follows: DVKVTQSSRYLVKRTGEKVFLECVQDMDHENMFWYRQDPGLGLRLIYFSYDVKMKEKGDIPEGYSVSREKKERFSLILESASTNQTSMYLCATTGGANVLTFGAGSRLTVL.

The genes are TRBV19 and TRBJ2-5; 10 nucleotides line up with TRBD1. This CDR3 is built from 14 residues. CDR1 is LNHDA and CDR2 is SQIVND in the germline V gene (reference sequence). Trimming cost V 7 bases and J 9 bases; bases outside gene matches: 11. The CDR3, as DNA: TGTGCCAGTACCGGAGGGGGACAGGGGCAGGCCCAGTACTTC. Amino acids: CASTGGGQGQAQYF. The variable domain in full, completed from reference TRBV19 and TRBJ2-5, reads DGGITQSPKYLFRKEGQNVTLSCEQNLNHDAMYWYRQDPGQGLRLIYYSQIVNDFQKGDIAEGYSVSREKKESFPLTVTSAQKNPTAFYLCASTGGGQGQAQYFGPGTRLLVL.

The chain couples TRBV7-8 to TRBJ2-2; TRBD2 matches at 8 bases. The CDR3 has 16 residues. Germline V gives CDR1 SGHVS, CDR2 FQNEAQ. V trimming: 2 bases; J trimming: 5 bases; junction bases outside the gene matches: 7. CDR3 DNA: TGTGCCAGCAGCTTATTGCCCAGCGGGGGTACCGGGGAGCTGTTTTTT. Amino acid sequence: CASSLLPSGGTGELFF.

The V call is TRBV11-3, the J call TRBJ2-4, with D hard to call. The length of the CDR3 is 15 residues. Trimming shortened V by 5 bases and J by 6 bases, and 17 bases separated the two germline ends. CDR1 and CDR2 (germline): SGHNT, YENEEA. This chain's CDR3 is CASSPSSGHANIQYF. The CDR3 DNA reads TGTGCCAGCAGCCCGTCCTCGGGTCATGCAAACATTCAGTACTTC. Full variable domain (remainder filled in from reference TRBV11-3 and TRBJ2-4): EAGVVQSPRYKIIEKKQPVAFWCNPISGHNTLYWYLQNLGQGPELLIRYENEEAVDDSQLPKDRFSAERLKGVDSTLKIQPAELGDSAVYLCASSPSSGHANIQYFGAGTRLSVL.

CDR3 sequence reads: CASSQGSGSGNTIYF. The CDR3 DNA follows: TGTGCCAGCAGCCAAGGTAGTGGCTCTGGAAACACCATATATTTT. The J gene is TRBJ1-3, the V gene TRBV4-2; D is ambiguous. This CDR3 region has 15 residues. Per the germline V gene, CDR1 is LGHNA and CDR2 is YNFKEQ. Deletions cut 1 base from V and 0 bases from J, with 7 bases between.

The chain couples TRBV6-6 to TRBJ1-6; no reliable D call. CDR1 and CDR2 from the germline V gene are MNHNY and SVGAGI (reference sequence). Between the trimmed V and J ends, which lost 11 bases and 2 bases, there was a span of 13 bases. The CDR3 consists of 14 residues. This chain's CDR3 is CAGGRAPYNSPLHF. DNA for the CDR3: TGTGCCGGAGGACGGGCCCCCTATAATTCACCCCTCCACTTT.

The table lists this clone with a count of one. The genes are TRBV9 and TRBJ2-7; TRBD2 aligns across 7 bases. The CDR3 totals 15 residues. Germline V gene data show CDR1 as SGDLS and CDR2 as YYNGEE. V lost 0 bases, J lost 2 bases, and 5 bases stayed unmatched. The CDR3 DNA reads TGTGCCAGCAGCGTAGCGGTAGCGGGTCCCTACGAGCAGTACTTC. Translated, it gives CASSVAVAGPYEQYF.

CDR3 coding DNA: TGCGCCAGCAGCTTGGGGGTAGCGGGAAGAGATACGCAGTATTTT. Protein: CASSLGVAGRDTQYF. The chain combines TRBV5-1 with TRBJ2-3; 8 bases are a match to TRBD2. This CDR3 contains 15 residues. Germline CDR1 and CDR2: SGHRS and YFSETQ. Trimming at V came to 0 bases and at J to 5 bases, leaving 5 bases not matched to a gene. The full variable domain, rest sourced from reference TRBV5-1 and TRBJ2-3, is KAGVTQTPRYLIKTRGQQVTLSCSPISGHRSVSWYQQTPGQGLQFLFEYFSETQRNKGNFPGRFSGRQFSNSRSEMNVSTLELGDSALYLCASSLGVAGRDTQYFGPGTRLTVL.

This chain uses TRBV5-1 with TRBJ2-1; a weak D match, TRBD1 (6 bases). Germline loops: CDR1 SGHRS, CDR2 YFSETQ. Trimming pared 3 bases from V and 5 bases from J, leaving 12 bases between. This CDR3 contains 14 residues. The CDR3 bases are TGCGCCAGCAGCTCTATAACAGGGCACAATGAGCAGTTCTTC. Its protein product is CASSSITGHNEQFF.

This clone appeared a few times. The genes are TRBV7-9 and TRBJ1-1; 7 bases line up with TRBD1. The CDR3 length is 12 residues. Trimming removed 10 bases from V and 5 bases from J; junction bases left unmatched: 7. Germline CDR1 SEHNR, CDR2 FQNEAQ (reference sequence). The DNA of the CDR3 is TGTGCCACGAAGGGGGCGTCGACTGAAGCTTTCTTT. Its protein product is CATKGASTEAFF.

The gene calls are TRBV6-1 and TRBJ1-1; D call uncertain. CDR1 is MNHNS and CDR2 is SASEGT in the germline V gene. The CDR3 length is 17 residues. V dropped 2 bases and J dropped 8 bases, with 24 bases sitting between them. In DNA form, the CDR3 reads TGTGCCAGCAGTGAACGTCCAGACGACTACCACCAAATCGAAGCTTTCTTT. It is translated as CASSERPDDYHQIEAFF.

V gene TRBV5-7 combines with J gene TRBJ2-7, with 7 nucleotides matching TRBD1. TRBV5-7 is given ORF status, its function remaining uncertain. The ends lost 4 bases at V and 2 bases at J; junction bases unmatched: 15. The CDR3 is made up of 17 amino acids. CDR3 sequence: CASSGGFRDSSTYEQYF. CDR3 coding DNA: TGTGCCAGCAGCGGAGGTTTCCGGGACAGCTCTACCTACGAGCAGTACTTC.

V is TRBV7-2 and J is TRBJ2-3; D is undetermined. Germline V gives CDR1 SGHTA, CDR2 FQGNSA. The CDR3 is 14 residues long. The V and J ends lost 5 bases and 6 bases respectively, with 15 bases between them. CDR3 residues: CASSPPYPADTQYF. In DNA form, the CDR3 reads TGTGCCAGCAGCCCACCCTATCCCGCGGATACGCAGTATTTT.

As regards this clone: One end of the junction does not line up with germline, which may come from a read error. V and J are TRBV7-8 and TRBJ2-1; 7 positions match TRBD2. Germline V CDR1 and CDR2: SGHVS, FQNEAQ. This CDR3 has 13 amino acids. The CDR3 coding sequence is TGTGCTAGCACTTACGGGGGGAAGAATGAGCAGTTCTTC. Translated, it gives CASTYGGKNEQFF.

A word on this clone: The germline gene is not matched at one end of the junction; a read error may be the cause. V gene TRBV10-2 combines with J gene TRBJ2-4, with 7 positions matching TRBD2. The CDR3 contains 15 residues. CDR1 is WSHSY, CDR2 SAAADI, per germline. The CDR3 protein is CASSDRRLAKNSQYF. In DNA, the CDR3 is TGCGCCAGCAGTGACCGTCGACTAGCCAAAAACAGTCAGTACTTC.

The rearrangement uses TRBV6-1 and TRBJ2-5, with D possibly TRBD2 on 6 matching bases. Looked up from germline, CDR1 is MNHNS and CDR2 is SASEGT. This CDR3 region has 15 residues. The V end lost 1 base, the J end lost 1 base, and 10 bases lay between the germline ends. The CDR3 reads CASSEDRRAQETQYF. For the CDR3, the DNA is TGTGCCAGCAGTGAAGACAGGAGGGCCCAAGAGACCCAGTACTTC.

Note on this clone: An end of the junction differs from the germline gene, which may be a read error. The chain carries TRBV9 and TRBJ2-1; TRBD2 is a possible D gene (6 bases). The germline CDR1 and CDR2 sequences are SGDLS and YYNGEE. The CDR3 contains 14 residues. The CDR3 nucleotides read TGTGCCAGCAGCGTCTCCGGGAGTCTCAATAAGCAGTTCTTC. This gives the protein CASSVSGSLNKQFF.

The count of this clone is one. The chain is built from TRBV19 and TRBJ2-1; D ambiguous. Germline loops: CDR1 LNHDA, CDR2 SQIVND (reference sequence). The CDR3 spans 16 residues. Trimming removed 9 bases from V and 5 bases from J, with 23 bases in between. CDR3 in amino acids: CASAIPLGRSNNEQFF. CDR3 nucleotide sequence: TGTGCCAGCGCGATCCCCCTGGGCAGAAGCAACAATGAGCAGTTCTTC.

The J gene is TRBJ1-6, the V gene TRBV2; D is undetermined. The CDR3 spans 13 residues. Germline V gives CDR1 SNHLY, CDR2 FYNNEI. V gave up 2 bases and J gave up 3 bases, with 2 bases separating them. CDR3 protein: CASSELYNSPLHF. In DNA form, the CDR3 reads TGTGCCAGCAGTGAACTCTATAATTCACCCCTCCACTTT.

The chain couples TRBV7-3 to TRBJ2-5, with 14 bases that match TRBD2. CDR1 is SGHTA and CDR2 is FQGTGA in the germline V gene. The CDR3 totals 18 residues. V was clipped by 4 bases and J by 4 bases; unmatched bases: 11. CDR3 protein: CASSSTGLAGDRPETQYF. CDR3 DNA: TGTGCCAGCAGCTCAACGGGACTAGCGGGAGACCGACCAGAGACCCAGTACTTC. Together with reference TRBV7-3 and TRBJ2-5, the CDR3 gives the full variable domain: GAGVSQTPSNKVTEKGKYVELRCDPISGHTALYWYRQSLGQGPEFLIYFQGTGAADDSGLPNDRFFAVRPEGSVSTLKIQRTERGDSAVYLCASSSTGLAGDRPETQYFGPGTRLLVL.

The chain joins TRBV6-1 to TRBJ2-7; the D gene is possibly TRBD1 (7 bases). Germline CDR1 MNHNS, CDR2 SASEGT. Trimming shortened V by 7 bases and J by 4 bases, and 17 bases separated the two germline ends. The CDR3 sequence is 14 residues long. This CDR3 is CASIAGGMLYEQYF. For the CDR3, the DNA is TGTGCCAGCATTGCAGGGGGGATGCTATACGAGCAGTACTTC.

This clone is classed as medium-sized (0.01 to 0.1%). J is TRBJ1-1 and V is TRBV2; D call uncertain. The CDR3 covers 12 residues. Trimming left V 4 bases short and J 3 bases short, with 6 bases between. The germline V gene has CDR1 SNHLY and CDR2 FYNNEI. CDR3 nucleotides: TGTGCCAGCAGTGTTGCGGACACTGAAGCTTTCTTT. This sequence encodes CASSVADTEAFF.

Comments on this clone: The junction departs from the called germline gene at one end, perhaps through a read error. The CDR3 DNA sequence: TGTGCCAGCAGCGTAGAGGCTGGGACAGGGGTTGGTACGGCCAAAAACAGTCAGTACTTC. This translates into CASSVEAGTGVGTAKNSQYF. V gene TRBV9 combines with J gene TRBJ2-4; 10 bases are shared with TRBD1. The CDR3 has 20 amino acids. The germline gives CDR1 SGDLS, CDR2 YYNGEE.

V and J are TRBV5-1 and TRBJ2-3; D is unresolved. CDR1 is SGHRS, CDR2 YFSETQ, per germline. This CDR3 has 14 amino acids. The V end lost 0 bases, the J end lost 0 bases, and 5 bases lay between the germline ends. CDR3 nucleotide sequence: TGCGCCAGCAGCTTGGGGCAGAGCACAGATACGCAGTATTTT. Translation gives CASSLGQSTDTQYF.